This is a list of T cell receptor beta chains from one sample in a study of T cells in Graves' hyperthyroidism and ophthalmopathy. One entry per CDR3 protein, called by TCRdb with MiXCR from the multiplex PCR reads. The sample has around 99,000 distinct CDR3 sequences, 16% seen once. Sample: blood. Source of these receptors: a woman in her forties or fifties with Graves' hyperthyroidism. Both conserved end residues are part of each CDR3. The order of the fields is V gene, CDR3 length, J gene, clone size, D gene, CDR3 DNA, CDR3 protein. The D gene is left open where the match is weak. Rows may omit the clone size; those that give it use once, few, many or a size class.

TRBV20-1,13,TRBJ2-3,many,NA,TGCAGTGCCAGGAGTCACGGGGCAGATACGCAGTATTTT,CSARSHGADTQYF
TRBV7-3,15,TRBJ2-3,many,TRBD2,TGTGCCAGCAGCTTACTTGCGGGAGACACAGATACGCAGTATTTT,CASSLLAGDTDTQYF
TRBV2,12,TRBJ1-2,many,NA,TGTGCCAGCACCGGAGGGTTCGATGGCTACACCTTC,CASTGGFDGYTF
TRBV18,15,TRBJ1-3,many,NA,TGTGCCAGCTCACCGCGGCAGCATTCTGGAAACACCATATATTTT,CASSPRQHSGNTIYF
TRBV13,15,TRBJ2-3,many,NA,TGTGCCAGCAGCTTAGGGGTGGGACGCACAGATACGCAGTATTTT,CASSLGVGRTDTQYF
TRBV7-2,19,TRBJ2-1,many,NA,TGTGCCAGCAGCTTACCGAAAGCGGGCGCCCCCATCTCCTACAATGAGCAGTTCTTC,CASSLPKAGAPISYNEQFF
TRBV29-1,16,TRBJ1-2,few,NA,TGCAGCGTTGAAGACCCCGGCGGGGGGGGTGGCTATGGCTACACCTTC,CSVEDPGGGGGYGYTF
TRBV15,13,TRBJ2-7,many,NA,TGTGCCACCAGCAGAGATCCCGGCTACGAGCAGTACTTC,CATSRDPGYEQYF
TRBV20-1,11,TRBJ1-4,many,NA,TGCAGTGCTAGAGGGGGGGAAAAACTGTTTTTT,CSARGGEKLFF
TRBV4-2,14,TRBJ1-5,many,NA,TGTGCCAGCAGCCAAGGGGGGCTTGATCAGCCCCAGCATTTT,CASSQGGLDQPQHF
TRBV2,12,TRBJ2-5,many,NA,TGTGCCAGCAGTGAACGCGGGGAGACCCAGTACTTC,CASSERGETQYF
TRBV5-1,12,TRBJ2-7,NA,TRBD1,TGCGCCAGCAGCTTGGAGGGGGCGGGGCAGTACTTC,CASSLEGAGQYF
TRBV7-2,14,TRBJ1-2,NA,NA,TGTGCCAGCAGCTTAGTCCGTAACTCCTATGGCTACACCTTC,CASSLVRNSYGYTF
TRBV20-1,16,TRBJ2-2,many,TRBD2,TGCAGTGCTAGGGACCGACTAGCGGTAAACACCGGGGAGCTGTTTTTT,CSARDRLAVNTGELFF
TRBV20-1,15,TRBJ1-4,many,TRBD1,TGCAGTGCCCGGGGACAGGGAGGAACTAATGAAAAACTGTTTTTT,CSARGQGGTNEKLFF
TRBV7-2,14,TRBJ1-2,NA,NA,TGTGCCAGCAGCCTAACCCCAGGGCCCTATGGCTACACCTTC,CASSLTPGPYGYTF
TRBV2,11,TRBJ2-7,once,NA,TGTGCCAGCAGTGTCCCCAACGAGCAGTACTTC,CASSVPNEQYF
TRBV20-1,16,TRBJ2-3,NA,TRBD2,TGCAGTGCTAGAGTTCCTAGCGGGAGGGAGGTGGATACGCAGTATTTT,CSARVPSGREVDTQYF
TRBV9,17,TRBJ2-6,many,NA,TGTGCCAGCAGCCCGGATCCCGACAGAGCCGGGGCCAACGTCCTGACTTTC,CASSPDPDRAGANVLTF
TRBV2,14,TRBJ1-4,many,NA,TGTGCCAGCAGTGAGATACGAGGGAATGAAAAACTGTTTTTT,CASSEIRGNEKLFF
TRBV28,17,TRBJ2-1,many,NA,TGTGCCAGCAGTTTCCCACCCCAGGGGAGCTCCTACAATGAGCAGTTCTTC,CASSFPPQGSSYNEQFF
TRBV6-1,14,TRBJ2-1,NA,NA,TGTGCCAGCAGTGAACTGATTAGCGCAAATGAGCAGTTCTTC,CASSELISANEQFF